The clone carrying this T cell receptor (beta chain) has ten or more counts. The germline V gene encodes CDR1 DFQATT and CDR2 SNEGSKA (reference sequence). V gave up 0 bases and J gave up 0 bases, with 14 bases separating them. The CDR3 spans 16 residues. The time point denotes: pre-sensitization, week 0. Treatment specified: therapeutic diphenylcyclopropenone sensitization with weekly scalp DPC. MiXCR was run by TCRdb on the RACE reads, yielding one entry per CDR3 protein. Among 300,000 to 450,000 distinct CDR3 sequences listed, roughly 4.6% were seen once. These data originate in a study of human T cells and chemical hapten exposure.

Specimen: whole blood, collected in connection with sensitization to the hapten diphenylcyclopropenone (DPC). This chain links TRBV20-1 with TRBJ1-1; a possible D gene is TRBD1 (6 bases). The source is a woman in her 50s with alopecia areata. Some clones in this sample may be carry-over from other donors' samples. The CDR3 protein is CSARDRRGRMNTEAFF. The CDR3 DNA reads as TGCAGTGCTAGAGATCGCAGGGGCCGGATGAACACTGAAGCTTTCTTT.